What follows are 9 T cell receptor beta chains derived from one specimen sequenced in a study of shared clonotypes between healthy human individuals. Here immunoSEQ multiplex PCR was the method, and the copy in TCRdb shows in-frame clones only, minus some. The table has 1.6 million or so clones, around 97% seen once. Sequencing used naive CD4+ T cells sorted from blood. Subset described: CD45RA+ positively selected. These receptors all come from a man aged 25 to 45 in good health.

About this clone: Additional DNA sequences in this sample encode the identical CDR3. The V and J genes are TRBV30 and TRBJ2-7; D is uncertain. The germline V gene has CDR1 GTSNPN and CDR2 SVGIG (reference sequence). The ends were cut back, 4 bases at V and 0 bases at J, with 7 bases in the middle. This CDR3 contains 12 residues. In DNA form, the CDR3 reads TGTGCCTGGACCGGAATCTCCTACGAGCAGTACTTC. It codes for CAWTGISYEQYF.

This clone came up once. The chain uses TRBV7-6 and TRBJ2-7; 10 nucleotides align to TRBD2. V was clipped by 5 bases and J by 7 bases; unmatched bases: 8. Per the germline V gene, CDR1 is SGHVS and CDR2 is FNYEAQ. The CDR3 totals 14 residues. For the CDR3, the DNA is TGTGCCAGCAGCACATCTAGCGGGAGTCGGGAGCAGTACTTC. Protein product: CASSTSSGSREQYF.

V and J are TRBV7-3 and TRBJ2-1; 9 bases align to TRBD1. The germline V gene has CDR1 SGHTA and CDR2 FQGTGA. V lost 8 bases, J lost 8 bases, and 7 bases stayed unmatched. The CDR3 has 13 residues. CDR3 coding DNA: TGTGCCAGCGCGGGGACAGGGACTCATGAGCAGTTCTTC. This codes for CASAGTGTHEQFF.

V usage is TRBV28 and J usage is TRBJ1-5; the D is unclear. This CDR3 has 12 residues. V shed 7 bases and J shed 2 bases, with 6 bases lying between them. Germline V CDR1 and CDR2: MDHEN, SYDVKM. Written as DNA, the CDR3 is TGTGCCAGCAACTTAGGCAATCAGCCCCAGCATTTT. As protein: CASNLGNQPQHF.

The chain uses TRBV7-6 and TRBJ1-1; D is possibly TRBD1 (5 bases). Per the germline V gene, CDR1 is SGHVS and CDR2 is FNYEAQ. The length of the CDR3 is 16 residues. V was shortened by 4 bases and J by 1 base, with 16 bases between the two germline ends. The DNA of the CDR3 is TGTGCCAGCAGCTCGATTAAAGGACAACCGAACACTGAAGCTTTCTTT. This sequence encodes CASSSIKGQPNTEAFF.

The V call is TRBV11-2, the J call TRBJ2-1; 9 bases are a match to TRBD2. J gave up 7 bases and V 2 bases, and 6 bases lay outside the gene matches. CDR1 and CDR2 from the germline V gene are SGHAT and FQNNGV. This CDR3 has 15 amino acids. CDR3 in DNA: TGTGCCAGCAGCTTAATGGTAGCGGGAGTAAATGAGCAGTTCTTC. Translated: CASSLMVAGVNEQFF.

This chain links TRBV4-2 with TRBJ2-7, with 12 bases identical to TRBD2. The junction had 0 bases not matched to a gene; V was cut back by 1 base and J by 2 bases. Germline loops: CDR1 LGHNA, CDR2 YNFKEQ. This CDR3 has 15 residues. This chain's CDR3 is CASSQGTSGAYEQYF. DNA for the CDR3: TGTGCCAGCAGCCAAGGGACTAGCGGGGCCTACGAGCAGTACTTC.

As regards this clone: The likely explanation is a read error, given a far larger clone one base away. The CDR3 DNA follows: TGTGCCAGCAGGGAAGTGGGGGGGGGTACTGAAGCTTTCTTT. Translated: CASREVGGGTEAFF. The rearrangement links TRBV6-1 to TRBJ1-1; TRBD1 is a possible D gene (5 bases). Germline CDR1 reads MNHNS; CDR2 reads SASEGT. The CDR3 covers 14 residues.

This chain connects TRBV7-9 to TRBJ2-3; 8 bases map to TRBD1. V was clipped by 4 bases and J by 2 bases; unmatched bases: 5. CDR3 length equals 15 residues. CDR1 SEHNR and CDR2 FQNEAQ come from the germline V gene (reference sequence). The CDR3 loop is CASSSRDRNTDTQYF. The CDR3 DNA reads TGTGCCAGCAGCTCCCGGGACAGGAACACAGATACGCAGTATTTT.